This T cell receptor beta chain appears in the sequencing data of a study of shared clonotypes between healthy human individuals. The wider study: The study used three CD4 naive, three CD4 memory, two CD8 naive and one CD8 memory plate per donor. Study outcomes and limitations: Clonotype sharing across a few donors was observed for roughly 5% of naive CD4 clonotypes.

Trimming removed 3 bases from V and 1 base from J, with 3 bases in between. The CDR3 covers 12 residues. Germline loops: CDR1 MGHRA, CDR2 YSYEKL. The genomic DNA of each subset was split evenly across several immunoSEQ plates. Source study methods: Junction-only sequences without quality scores came from ImmunoSEQ, so filtering differed. Assay used: immunoSEQ multiplex PCR; TCRdb lists only in-frame clones, some missing. The DNA gave D and trimming, while V, J and clone size come from that table. The profile covers over 400,000 clones, with roughly 95% appearing a single time and about 0.064% taken by the ten largest. Regarding this clone: Its antigen is not known. Different DNA sequences within this sample yield the same CDR3.

The sequenced sample consisted of naive CD4+ T cells sorted from blood. Described subset: CD45RA+ positively selected. V is TRBV4-1 and J is TRBJ2-5; D remains unclear. The clonotype was recovered from a woman aged 25 to 39 in good health. CDR3 in amino acids: CASSQPQETQYF. The CDR3 coding sequence is TGCGCCAGCAGCCAGCCCCAAGAGACCCAGTACTTC.